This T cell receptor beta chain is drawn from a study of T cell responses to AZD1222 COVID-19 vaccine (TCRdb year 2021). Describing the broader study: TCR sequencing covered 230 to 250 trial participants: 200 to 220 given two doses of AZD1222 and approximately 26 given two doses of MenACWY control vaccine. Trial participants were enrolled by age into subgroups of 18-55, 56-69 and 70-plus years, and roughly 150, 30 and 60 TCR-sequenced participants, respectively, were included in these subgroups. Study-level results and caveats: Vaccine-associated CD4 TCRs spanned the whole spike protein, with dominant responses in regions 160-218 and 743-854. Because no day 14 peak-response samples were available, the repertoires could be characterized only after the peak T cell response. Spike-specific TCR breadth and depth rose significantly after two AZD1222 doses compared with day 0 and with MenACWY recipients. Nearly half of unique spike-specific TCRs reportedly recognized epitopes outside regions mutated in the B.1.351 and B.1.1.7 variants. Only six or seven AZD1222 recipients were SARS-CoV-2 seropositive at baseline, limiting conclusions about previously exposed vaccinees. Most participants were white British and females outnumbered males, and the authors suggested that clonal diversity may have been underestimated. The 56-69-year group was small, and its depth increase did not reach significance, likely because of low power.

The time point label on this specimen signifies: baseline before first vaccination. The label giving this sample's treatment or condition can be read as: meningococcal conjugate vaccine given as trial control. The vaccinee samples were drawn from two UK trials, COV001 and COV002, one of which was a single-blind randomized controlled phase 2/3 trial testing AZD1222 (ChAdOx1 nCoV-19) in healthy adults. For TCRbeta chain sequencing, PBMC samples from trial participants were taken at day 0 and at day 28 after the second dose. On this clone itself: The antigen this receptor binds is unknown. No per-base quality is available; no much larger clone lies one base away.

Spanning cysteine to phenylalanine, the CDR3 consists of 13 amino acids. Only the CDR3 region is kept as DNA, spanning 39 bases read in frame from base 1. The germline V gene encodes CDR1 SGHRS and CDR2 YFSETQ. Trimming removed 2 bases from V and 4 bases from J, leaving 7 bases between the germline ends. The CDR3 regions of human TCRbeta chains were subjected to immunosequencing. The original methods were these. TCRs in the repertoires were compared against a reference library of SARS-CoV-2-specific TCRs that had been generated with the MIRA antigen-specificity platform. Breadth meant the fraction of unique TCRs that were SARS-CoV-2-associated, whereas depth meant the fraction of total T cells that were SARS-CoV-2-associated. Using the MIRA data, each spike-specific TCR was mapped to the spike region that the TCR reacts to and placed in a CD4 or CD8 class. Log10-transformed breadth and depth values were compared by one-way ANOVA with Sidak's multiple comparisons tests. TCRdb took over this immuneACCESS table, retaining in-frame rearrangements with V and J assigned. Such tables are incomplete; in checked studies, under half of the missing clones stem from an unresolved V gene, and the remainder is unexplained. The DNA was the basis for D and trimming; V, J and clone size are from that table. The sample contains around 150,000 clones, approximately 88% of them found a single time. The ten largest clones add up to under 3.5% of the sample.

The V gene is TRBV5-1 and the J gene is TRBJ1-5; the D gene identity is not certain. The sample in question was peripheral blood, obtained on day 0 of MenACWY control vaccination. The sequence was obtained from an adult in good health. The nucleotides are TGCGCCAGCAGCTTCGGCGATAATCAGCCCCAGCATTTT. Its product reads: CASSFGDNQPQHF.